The clone carrying this T cell receptor (beta chain) was seen a handful of times. Its specificity is unknown. Mismatch with germline at one junction end may stem from a read error. The data originate from a study of immune heterogeneity within non-small cell lung tumors. As for the study in general: Of all tumors, several turned out to be squamous cell carcinomas, more than eight were non-squamous carcinomas and 1 was not otherwise specified.

The template for each sample was 550 to 700 ng of genomic DNA, which had been extracted from bulk tumor tissue. Biopsies that were spaced far apart were taken, several per primary tumor, during surgery. Patients with untreated, newly diagnosed non-small cell lung cancer underwent curative surgery. Sample donors consisted of newly diagnosed non-small cell lung cancer patients who were undergoing surgery with curative intent. Study-level points and caveats: Largely distinct from one individual patient to the next were the high-frequency T-cell receptor beta clonotypes.

The V gene's germline CDR1 is SSHAT and CDR2 FNYEAQ (reference sequence). CDR3 size: 16 residues. In a multiplex PCR, 32 V and 13 J primers amplified TCR beta CDR3. TCRdb re-called the multiplex PCR reads with MiXCR, one entry per CDR3 protein. Here the sample spans around 1,900 distinct CDR3 sequences, roughly 27% being singletons. The chain joins TRBV7-7 to TRBJ2-2; 9 nucleotides line up with TRBD1. The clonotype comes from a woman in her 50s with non-small cell lung cancer. The sample was lung tumor tissue. CDR3 amino acids: CASSTGQGGGTGELFF. CDR3 DNA sequence: TGTGCTAGCAGCACGGGACAGGGAGGAGGCACCGGGGAGCTGTTTTTT.